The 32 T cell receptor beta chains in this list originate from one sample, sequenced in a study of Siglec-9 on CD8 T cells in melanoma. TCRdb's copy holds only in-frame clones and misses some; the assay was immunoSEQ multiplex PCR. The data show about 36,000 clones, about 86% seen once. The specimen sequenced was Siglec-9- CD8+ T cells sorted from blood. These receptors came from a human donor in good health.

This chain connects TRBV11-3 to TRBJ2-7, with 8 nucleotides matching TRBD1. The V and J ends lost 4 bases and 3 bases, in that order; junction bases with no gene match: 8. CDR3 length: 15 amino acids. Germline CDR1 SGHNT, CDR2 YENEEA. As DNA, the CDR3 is TGTGCCAGCAGCTCACGGGTGGGACAGGACTACGAGCAGTACTTC. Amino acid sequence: CASSSRVGQDYEQYF.

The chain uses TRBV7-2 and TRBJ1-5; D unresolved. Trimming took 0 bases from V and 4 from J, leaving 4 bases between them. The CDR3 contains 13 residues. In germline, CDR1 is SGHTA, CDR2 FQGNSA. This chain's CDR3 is CASSLAPNQPQHF. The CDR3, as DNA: TGTGCCAGCAGCTTAGCTCCTAATCAGCCCCAGCATTTT.

DNA of the CDR3: TGTGCCAGCAGCCCTGGAGGGGGCACTGAAGCTTTCTTT. It is translated as CASSPGGGTEAFF. The rearrangement uses TRBV5-6 and TRBJ1-1, with a tentative D call TRBD1 (6 bases). This CDR3 spans 13 amino acids. V lost 4 bases and J 4 bases, leaving 11 bases between the germline ends. Germline values: CDR1 SGHDT, CDR2 YYEEEE.

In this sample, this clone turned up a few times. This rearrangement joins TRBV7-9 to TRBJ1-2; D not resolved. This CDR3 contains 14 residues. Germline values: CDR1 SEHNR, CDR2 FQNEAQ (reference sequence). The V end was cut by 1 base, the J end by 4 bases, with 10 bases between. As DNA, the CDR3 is TGTGCCAGCAGCTTAGGACAAGTCAGCTATGGCTACACCTTC. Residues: CASSLGQVSYGYTF.

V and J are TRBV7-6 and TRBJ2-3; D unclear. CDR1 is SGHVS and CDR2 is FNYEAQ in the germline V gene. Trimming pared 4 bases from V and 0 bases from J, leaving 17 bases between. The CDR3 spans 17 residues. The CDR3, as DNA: TGTGCCAGCAGCTCGTGGCAGGAAGGTTCTAGCACAGATACGCAGTATTTT. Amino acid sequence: CASSSWQEGSSTDTQYF.

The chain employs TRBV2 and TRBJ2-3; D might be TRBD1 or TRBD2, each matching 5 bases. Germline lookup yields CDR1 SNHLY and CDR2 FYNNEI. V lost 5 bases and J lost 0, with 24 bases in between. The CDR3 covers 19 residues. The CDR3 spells CASSLSRDGENISTDTQYF. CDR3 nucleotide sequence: TGTGCCAGCAGTCTGTCCCGGGACGGCGAGAACATAAGCACAGATACGCAGTATTTT.

CDR3 nucleotides: TGTGCCAGCAGTGTCGACAGGGGTCCTCCCTACAATGAGCAGTTCTTC. Its translation is CASSVDRGPPYNEQFF. The chain carries TRBV27 and TRBJ2-1, with 8 bases that match TRBD1. The ends lost 5 bases at V and 2 bases at J; junction bases unmatched: 8. CDR1 and CDR2 (germline): MNHEY, SMNVEV (reference sequence). The CDR3 runs 16 residues.

CDR3 sequence (DNA): TGTGCCAGCAGCTCGGAGGGCTACGAGCAGTACTTC. It is translated as CASSSEGYEQYF. The rearrangement joins TRBV11-3 to TRBJ2-7; possible D gene TRBD2, 6 bases. The CDR3 contains 12 residues. Between the trimmed V and J ends, which lost 4 bases and 3 bases, there was a span of 7 bases. CDR1 is SGHNT, CDR2 YENEEA, per germline.

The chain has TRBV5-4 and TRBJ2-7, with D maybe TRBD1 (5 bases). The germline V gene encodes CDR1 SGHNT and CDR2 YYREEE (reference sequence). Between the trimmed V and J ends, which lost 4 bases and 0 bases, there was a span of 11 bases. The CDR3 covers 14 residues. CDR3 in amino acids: CASSLPGLSYEQYF. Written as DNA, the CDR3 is TGTGCCAGCAGCCTCCCAGGGCTCTCCTACGAGCAGTACTTC.

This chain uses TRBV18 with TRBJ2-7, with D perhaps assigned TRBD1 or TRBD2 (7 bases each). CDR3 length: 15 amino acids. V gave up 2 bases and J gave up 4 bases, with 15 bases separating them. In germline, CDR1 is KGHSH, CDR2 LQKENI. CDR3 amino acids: CASSPETGRAYEQYF. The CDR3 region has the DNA TGTGCCAGCTCACCAGAGACAGGGAGGGCATACGAGCAGTACTTC.

The CDR3 region is CASSPTGPNNEQFF. CDR3 bases: TGTGCCAGCAGCCCGACAGGGCCCAACAATGAGCAGTTCTTC. The chain recombines TRBV5-6 with TRBJ2-1, with TRBD1 matching over 7 bases. This CDR3 has 14 amino acids. Germline CDR1 is SGHDT and CDR2 is YYEEEE. J was trimmed by 5 bases and V by 4 bases; bases with no gene match: 6.

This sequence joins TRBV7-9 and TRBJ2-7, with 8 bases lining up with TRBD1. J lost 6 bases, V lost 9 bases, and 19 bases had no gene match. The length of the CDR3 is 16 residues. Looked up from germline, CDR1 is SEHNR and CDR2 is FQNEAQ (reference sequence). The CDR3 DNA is TGTGCCAGTACAGGGGGACAGTTCTATCTCATCGGCGAGCAGTACTTC. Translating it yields CASTGGQFYLIGEQYF.

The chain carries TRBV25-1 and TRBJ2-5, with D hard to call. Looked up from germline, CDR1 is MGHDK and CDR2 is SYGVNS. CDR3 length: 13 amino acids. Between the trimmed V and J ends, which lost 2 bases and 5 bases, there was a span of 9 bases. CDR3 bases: TGTGCCAGCAGTGAAAAATGGGCGGAGACCCAGTACTTC. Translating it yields CASSEKWAETQYF.

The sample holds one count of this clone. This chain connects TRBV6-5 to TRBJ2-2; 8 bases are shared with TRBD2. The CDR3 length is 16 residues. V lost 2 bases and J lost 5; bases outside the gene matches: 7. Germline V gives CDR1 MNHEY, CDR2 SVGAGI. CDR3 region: CASSYVGGAWTGELFF. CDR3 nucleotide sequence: TGTGCCAGCAGTTACGTCGGGGGGGCCTGGACCGGGGAGCTGTTTTTT.

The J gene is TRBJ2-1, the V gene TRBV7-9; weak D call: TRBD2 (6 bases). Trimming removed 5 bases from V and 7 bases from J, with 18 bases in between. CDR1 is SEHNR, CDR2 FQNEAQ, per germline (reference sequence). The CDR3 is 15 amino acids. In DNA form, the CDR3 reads TGTGCCAGCAGCCCGCCCTTAGCCGCGGGGAATGAGCAGTTCTTC. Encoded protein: CASSPPLAAGNEQFF.

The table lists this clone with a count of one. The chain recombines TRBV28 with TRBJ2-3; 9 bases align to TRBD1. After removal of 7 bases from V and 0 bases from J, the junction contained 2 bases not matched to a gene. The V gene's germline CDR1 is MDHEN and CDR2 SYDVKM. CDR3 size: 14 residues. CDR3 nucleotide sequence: TGTGCCAGCATAGGACAGGGGAGCACAGATACGCAGTATTTT. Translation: CASIGQGSTDTQYF.

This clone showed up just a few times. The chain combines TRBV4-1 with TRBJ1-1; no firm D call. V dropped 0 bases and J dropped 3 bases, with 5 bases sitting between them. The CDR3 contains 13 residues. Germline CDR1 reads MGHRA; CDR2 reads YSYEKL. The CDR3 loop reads CASSQDRDTEAFF. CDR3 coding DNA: TGCGCCAGCAGCCAAGATAGGGACACTGAAGCTTTCTTT.

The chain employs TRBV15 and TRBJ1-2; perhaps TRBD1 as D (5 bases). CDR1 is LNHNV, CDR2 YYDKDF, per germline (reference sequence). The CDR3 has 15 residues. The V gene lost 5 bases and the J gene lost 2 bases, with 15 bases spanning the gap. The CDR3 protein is CATSPSRQINYGYTF. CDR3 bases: TGTGCCACCAGCCCTTCCCGACAGATAAACTATGGCTACACCTTC.

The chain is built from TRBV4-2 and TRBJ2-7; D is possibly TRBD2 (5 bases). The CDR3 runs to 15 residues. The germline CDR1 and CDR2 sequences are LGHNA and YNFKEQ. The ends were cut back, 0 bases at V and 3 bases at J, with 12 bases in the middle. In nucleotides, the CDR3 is TGTGCCAGCAGCCAAGAACGAGGGAGCCTCTACGAGCAGTACTTC. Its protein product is CASSQERGSLYEQYF.

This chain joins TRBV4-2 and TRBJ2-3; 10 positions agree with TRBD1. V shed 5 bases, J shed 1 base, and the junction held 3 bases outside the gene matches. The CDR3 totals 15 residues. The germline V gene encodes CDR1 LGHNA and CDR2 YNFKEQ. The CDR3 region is CASSSGQGGTDTQYF. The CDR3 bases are TGTGCCAGCAGCAGCGGACAGGGGGGCACAGATACGCAGTATTTT.

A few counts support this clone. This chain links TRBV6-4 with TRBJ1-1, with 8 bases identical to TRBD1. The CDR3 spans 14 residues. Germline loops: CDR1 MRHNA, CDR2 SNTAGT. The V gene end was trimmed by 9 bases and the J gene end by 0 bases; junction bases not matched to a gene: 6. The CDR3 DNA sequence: TGTGCCAGGGCACGACAGGGGTTGAACACTGAAGCTTTCTTT. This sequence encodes CARARQGLNTEAFF.

This CDR3 is CASSGHETANTEAFF. DNA for the CDR3: TGTGCCAGCAGCGGCCACGAGACAGCGAACACTGAAGCTTTCTTT. The rearrangement uses TRBV11-3 and TRBJ1-1; TRBD1 is a possible D gene (5 bases). Germline lookup yields CDR1 SGHNT and CDR2 YENEEA. This CDR3 has 15 amino acids. Trimming left V 5 bases short and J 1 base short, with 14 bases between.

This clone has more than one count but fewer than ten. CDR3 in DNA: TGTGCCAGCAGTTTAGAGCAGGCGAATGAAAAACTGTTTTTT. Translating it yields CASSLEQANEKLFF. The chain couples TRBV28 to TRBJ1-4; D not certain. This CDR3 spans 14 amino acids. Germline CDR1 reads MDHEN; CDR2 reads SYDVKM. Trimming took 2 bases from V and 5 from J, leaving 9 bases between them. Supplemented by reference TRBV28 and TRBJ1-4, the full variable domain reads DVKVTQSSRYLVKRTGEKVFLECVQDMDHENMFWYRQDPGLGLRLIYFSYDVKMKEKGDIPEGYSVSREKKERFSLILESASTNQTSMYLCASSLEQANEKLFFGSGTQLSVL.

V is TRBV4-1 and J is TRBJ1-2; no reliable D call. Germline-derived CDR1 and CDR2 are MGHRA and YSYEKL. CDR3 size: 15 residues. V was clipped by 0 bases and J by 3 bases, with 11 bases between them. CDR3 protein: CASSQDWGTDYGYTF. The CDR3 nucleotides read TGCGCCAGCAGCCAAGATTGGGGAACGGACTATGGCTACACCTTC.

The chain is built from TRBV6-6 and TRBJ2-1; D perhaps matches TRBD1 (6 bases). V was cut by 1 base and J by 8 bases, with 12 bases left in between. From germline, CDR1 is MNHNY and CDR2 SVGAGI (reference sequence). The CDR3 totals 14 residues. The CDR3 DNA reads TGTGCCAGCAGTTACTGGGGACAAACTTATGAGCAGTTCTTC. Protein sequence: CASSYWGQTYEQFF.

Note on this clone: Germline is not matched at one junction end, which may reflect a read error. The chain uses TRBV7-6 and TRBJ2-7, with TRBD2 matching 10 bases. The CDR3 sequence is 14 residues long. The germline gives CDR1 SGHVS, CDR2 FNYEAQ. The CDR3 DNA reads TGTGCCAGCAGCGTAGCGGGAGGTACCTACGAGCAGTACTTC. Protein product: CASSVAGGTYEQYF.

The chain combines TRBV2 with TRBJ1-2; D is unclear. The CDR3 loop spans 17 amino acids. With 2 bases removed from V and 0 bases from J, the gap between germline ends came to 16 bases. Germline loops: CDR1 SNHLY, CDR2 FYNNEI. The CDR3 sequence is CASSESGRTSPNYGYTF. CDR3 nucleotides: TGTGCCAGCAGTGAATCGGGCAGGACGTCTCCTAACTATGGCTACACCTTC.

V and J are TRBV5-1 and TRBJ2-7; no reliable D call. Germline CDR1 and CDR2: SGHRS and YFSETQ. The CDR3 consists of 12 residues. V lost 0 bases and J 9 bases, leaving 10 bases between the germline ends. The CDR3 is CASSLAGTGQYF. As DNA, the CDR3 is TGCGCCAGCAGCTTGGCCGGCACCGGGCAGTACTTC.

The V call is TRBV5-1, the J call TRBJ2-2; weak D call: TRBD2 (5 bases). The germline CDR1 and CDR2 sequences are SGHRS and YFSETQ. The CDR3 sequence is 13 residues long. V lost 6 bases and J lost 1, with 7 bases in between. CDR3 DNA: TGCGCCAGCATGGACTTGAACACCGGGGAGCTGTTTTTT. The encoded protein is CASMDLNTGELFF.

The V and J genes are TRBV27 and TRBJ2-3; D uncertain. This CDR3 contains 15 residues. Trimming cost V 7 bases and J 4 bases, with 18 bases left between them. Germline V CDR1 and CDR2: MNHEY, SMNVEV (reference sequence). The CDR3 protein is CASKTILGSADTQYF. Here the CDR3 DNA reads TGTGCCAGCAAAACTATTCTAGGGTCGGCAGATACGCAGTATTTT.

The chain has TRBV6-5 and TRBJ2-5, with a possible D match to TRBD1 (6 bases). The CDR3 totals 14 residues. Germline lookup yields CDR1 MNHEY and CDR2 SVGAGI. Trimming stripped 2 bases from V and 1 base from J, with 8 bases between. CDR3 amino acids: CASSYLTGQETQYF. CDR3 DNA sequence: TGTGCCAGCAGTTACCTGACAGGCCAAGAGACCCAGTACTTC.

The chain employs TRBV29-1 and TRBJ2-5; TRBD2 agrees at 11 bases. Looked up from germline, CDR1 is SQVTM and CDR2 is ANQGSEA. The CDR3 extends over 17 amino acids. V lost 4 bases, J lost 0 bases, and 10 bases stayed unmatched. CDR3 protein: CSVAGLADQAHQETQYF. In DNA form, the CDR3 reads TGCAGCGTTGCGGGACTAGCGGATCAAGCACACCAAGAGACCCAGTACTTC.